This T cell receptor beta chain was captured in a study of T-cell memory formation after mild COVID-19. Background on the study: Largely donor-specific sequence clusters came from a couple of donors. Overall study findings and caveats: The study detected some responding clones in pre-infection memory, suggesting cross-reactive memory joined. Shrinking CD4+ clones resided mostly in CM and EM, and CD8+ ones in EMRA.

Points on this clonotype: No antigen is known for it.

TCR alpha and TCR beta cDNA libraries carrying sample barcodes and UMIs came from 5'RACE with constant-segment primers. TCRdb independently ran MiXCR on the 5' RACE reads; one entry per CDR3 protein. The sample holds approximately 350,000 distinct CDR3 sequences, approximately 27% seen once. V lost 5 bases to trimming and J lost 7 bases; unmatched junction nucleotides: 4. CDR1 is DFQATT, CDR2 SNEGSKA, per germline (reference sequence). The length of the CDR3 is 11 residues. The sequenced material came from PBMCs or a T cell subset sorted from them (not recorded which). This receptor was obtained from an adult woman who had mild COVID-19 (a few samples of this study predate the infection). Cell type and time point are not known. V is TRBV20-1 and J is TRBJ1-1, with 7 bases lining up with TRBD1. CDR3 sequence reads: CSAGGQYEAFF. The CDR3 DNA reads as TGCAGTGCTGGGGGACAGTATGAAGCTTTCTTT.